These 24 T cell receptor beta chains share one sample of origin, sequenced in a study of T-cell memory formation after mild COVID-19. TCRdb re-derived calls from the 5' RACE reads in MiXCR, one entry per CDR3 protein. Of about 390,000 distinct CDR3 sequences listed, roughly 15% were seen once; the top ten hold 20% to 25%. The specimen was PBMCs or a T cell subset sorted from them (not recorded which). Receptor source: a young man who had mild COVID-19 (a few samples of this study predate the infection). Cell type and time point are not known.

This clonotype turned up a few times. The V gene is TRBV5-1, the J gene TRBJ2-7; D gene unclear. Trimming stripped 0 bases from V and 4 bases from J, with 8 bases between. From germline, CDR1 is SGHRS and CDR2 YFSETQ. The CDR3 spans 13 residues. In DNA form, the CDR3 reads TGCGCCAGCAGCTTGGGTAAAGGATACGAGCAGTACGTC. Its translation: CASSLGKGYEQYV.

The sample holds one count of this clonotype. This sequence joins TRBV6-5 and TRBJ1-2; D remains unclear. The CDR3 is made up of 12 amino acids. With 5 bases removed from V and 5 bases from J, the gap between germline ends came to 9 bases. Germline assignment: CDR1 MNHEY and CDR2 SVGAGI. CDR3 in amino acids: CASSPSRYGYTF. Here the CDR3 DNA reads TGTGCCAGCAGTCCGTCGCGTTATGGCTACACCTTC.

This clonotype was detected only a few times. CDR3 in amino acids: CASSLAIGPGNTIYF. CDR3 nucleotides: TGCGCCAGCAGCTTGGCCATTGGACCCGGAAACACCATATATTTT. The rearrangement links TRBV5-1 to TRBJ1-3; no reliable D call. Trimming took 0 bases from V and 4 from J, leaving 11 bases between them. The CDR3 is made up of 15 amino acids. CDR1 SGHRS and CDR2 YFSETQ come from the germline V gene.

The chain couples TRBV5-1 to TRBJ2-1; the D call may be TRBD1 or TRBD2 (6 bases each). With 0 bases removed from V and 7 bases from J, the gap between germline ends came to 14 bases. In germline, CDR1 is SGHRS, CDR2 YFSETQ. CDR3 length equals 15 residues. The CDR3 coding sequence is TGCGCCAGCAGCTTGGAAGTCTGGGGGGCGAATGAGCAGTTCTTC. Translating gives CASSLEVWGANEQFF.

V is TRBV18 and J is TRBJ2-7, with 9 bases aligning to TRBD2. Germline assignment: CDR1 KGHSH and CDR2 LQKENI. This CDR3 spans 15 amino acids. V lost 4 bases, J lost 5 bases, and 9 bases stayed unmatched. In DNA, the CDR3 is TGTGCCAGCTCACTCGGAGCGGGGGGTATCAACGAGCAGTACTTC. Protein product: CASSLGAGGINEQYF. Combining the CDR3 with reference TRBV18 and TRBJ2-7 gives the whole variable domain NAGVMQNPRHLVRRRGQEARLRCSPMKGHSHVYWYRQLPEEGLKFMVYLQKENIIDESGMPKERFSAEFPKEGPSILRIQQVVRGDSAAYFCASSLGAGGINEQYFGPGTRLTVT.

The V and J genes are TRBV7-9 and TRBJ1-1; TRBD1 matches at 8 bases. The germline V gene encodes CDR1 SEHNR and CDR2 FQNEAQ (reference sequence). The J segment lost 5 bases and the V segment lost 5 bases, leaving 7 bases of the junction unmatched. This CDR3 has 14 amino acids. CDR3 nucleotide sequence: TGTGCCAGCAGCGGCAGGGGGCGAGATACTGAAGCTTTCTTT. Its protein is CASSGRGRDTEAFF.

V is TRBV6-5 and J is TRBJ1-2; D might be TRBD1 (6 bases). Germline CDR1 is MNHEY and CDR2 is SVGAGI. The CDR3 totals 12 residues. Trimming removed 5 bases from V and 7 bases from J, with 11 bases in between. CDR3 sequence: CASSVQGSGYTF. The CDR3, as DNA: TGTGCCAGCAGTGTACAGGGAAGTGGCTACACCTTC.

The V call is TRBV7-9, the J call TRBJ2-4, with TRBD2 identical over 11 bases. Germline-derived CDR1 and CDR2 are SEHNR and FQNEAQ (reference sequence). V dropped 3 bases and J dropped 9; count of bases not matched to a gene: 4. The CDR3 length is 14 residues. The CDR3 DNA follows: TGTGCCAGCAGCTTTAGCGGGGGGGCAGGCATTCAGTACTTC. Protein: CASSFSGGAGIQYF.

The table lists this clonotype with a few counts. The chain combines TRBV6-1 with TRBJ2-7; TRBD1 matches 8 bases. Unmatched junction bases numbered 8, after V lost 5 bases and J lost 2 bases. The CDR3 runs to 15 residues. CDR1 MNHNS and CDR2 SASEGT come from the germline V gene. The DNA for the CDR3 is TGTGCCAGCAGTTCCGGGACAGGTGGGACCTACGAGCAGTACGTC. Translating it yields CASSSGTGGTYEQYV.

This clonotype was seen many times. J is TRBJ2-3 and V is TRBV12-3 or TRBV12-4, with unresolved D. Between the trimmed V and J ends, which lost 3 bases and 2 bases, there was a span of 12 bases. This CDR3 region has 15 residues. CDR3 protein: CASSFARRTTDTQYF. The DNA of the CDR3 is TGTGCCAGCAGTTTCGCGAGGAGAACCACAGATACGCAGTATTTT.

This clonotype has more than one count but fewer than ten. The chain employs TRBV4-3 and TRBJ1-6, with D possibly matching TRBD1 (5 bases). CDR3 length: 17 residues. The V end lost 0 bases, the J end lost 7 bases, and 16 bases lay between the germline ends. Germline CDR1 LGHNA, CDR2 YSLEER. The CDR3 DNA sequence: TGCGCCAGCAGCCAAGAGAGGGGCCGCCCCCTCAATTCACCCCTCCACTTT. This gives the protein CASSQERGRPLNSPLHF.

V gene TRBV15 combines with J gene TRBJ2-2; D is unresolved. This CDR3 comprises 14 residues. CDR1 LNHNV and CDR2 YYDKDF come from the germline V gene (reference sequence). Trimming cost V 0 bases and J 6 bases, with 8 bases left between them. CDR3 amino acids: CATSRDRASGELFF. CDR3 nucleotide sequence: TGTGCCACCAGCAGAGATCGAGCGTCCGGGGAGCTGTTTTTT.

This clonotype appeared a single time. The rearrangement links TRBV7-2 to TRBJ2-3; 7 bases are shared with TRBD2. V trimming: 5 bases; J trimming: 3 bases; junction bases outside the gene matches: 8. The length of the CDR3 is 15 residues. The germline V gene encodes CDR1 SGHTA and CDR2 FQGNSA. CDR3 sequence reads: CASSPLAVRTDTQYF. CDR3 bases: TGTGCCAGCAGCCCCCTAGCGGTACGGACAGATACGCAGTATTTT.

The chain combines TRBV27 with TRBJ2-3, with 9 bases lining up with TRBD2. V shed 3 bases, J shed 9 bases, and the junction held 7 bases outside the gene matches. Germline CDR1 and CDR2: MNHEY and SMNVEV (reference sequence). The CDR3 runs to 14 residues. The CDR3 loop is CASSLRGGLGTQYF. The CDR3, as DNA: TGTGCCAGCAGTTTGCGGGGGGGCCTGGGAACGCAGTATTTT.

This clonotype was recorded a few times. The gene calls are TRBV9 and TRBJ2-3; perhaps TRBD1 as D (5 bases). The CDR3 spans 15 residues. V lost 4 bases, J lost 4 bases, and 16 bases lay in between. The germline V gene has CDR1 SGDLS and CDR2 YYNGEE. This CDR3 reads CASSPQGRSPDTQYF. CDR3 DNA: TGTGCCAGCAGCCCCCAGGGTAGAAGCCCAGATACGCAGTATTTT.

The chain couples TRBV19 to TRBJ1-5; D gene unclear. This CDR3 has 15 residues. V was pared by 5 bases and J by 2 bases, with 13 bases between. Germline CDR1 LNHDA, CDR2 SQIVND (reference sequence). The chain's CDR3 is CASSLLQAGNQPQHF. CDR3 sequence (DNA): TGTGCCAGTAGTCTTCTTCAGGCGGGCAATCAGCCCCAGCATTTT.

The chain has TRBV11-2 and TRBJ1-6; the D gene is possibly TRBD1 (5 bases). Germline V gene lookup returns CDR1 SGHAT and CDR2 FQNNGV. Trimming removed 2 bases at V and 2 bases at J, with 7 bases between. This CDR3 has 15 residues. The CDR3 loop reads CASSLQGPYNSPLHF. The CDR3 region has the DNA TGTGCCAGCAGCTTACAGGGACCCTATAATTCACCCCTCCACTTT.

The CDR3 bases are TGTGCCAGCAGGCCGGACGGTACCTACGAGCAGTACGTC. This gives the protein CASRPDGTYEQYV. J is TRBJ2-7 and V is TRBV7-9; no reliable D call. V lost 6 bases and J lost 2, with 11 bases in between. The CDR3 spans 13 residues. Germline V gene lookup returns CDR1 SEHNR and CDR2 FQNEAQ (reference sequence).

This clonotype appeared a few times. V and J are TRBV10-3 and TRBJ2-1; 8 bases fit TRBD2. The CDR3 has 16 amino acids. V lost 3 bases and J lost 2; bases outside the gene matches: 6. CDR1 and CDR2 from the germline V gene are ENHRY and SYGVKD. CDR3 nucleotide sequence: TGTGCCATCAGTGACTCAGCGGGGGACGCCTACAATGAGCAGTTCTTC. Residues: CAISDSAGDAYNEQFF.

This clonotype was seen more than once but under ten times. The CDR3 region has the DNA TGTGCCACCACGGGACTAGCGGGGTCCTACGAGCAGTACGTC. Its protein is CATTGLAGSYEQYV. The chain is built from TRBV6-6 and TRBJ2-7; 13 positions match TRBD2. V lost 10 bases and J lost 1; bases outside the gene matches: 4. The CDR3 length is 14 residues. Per the germline V gene, CDR1 is MNHNY and CDR2 is SVGAGI (reference sequence).

The rearrangement links TRBV29-1 to TRBJ1-1; D is possibly TRBD1 (5 bases). This CDR3 has 14 residues. CDR1 is SQVTM, CDR2 ANQGSEA, per germline. V was trimmed by 6 bases and J by 0 bases, leaving 14 bases between them. Here the CDR3 reads CSVHPGGLNTEAFF. CDR3 sequence (DNA): TGCAGCGTCCACCCCGGGGGGTTGAACACTGAAGCTTTCTTT.

This chain links TRBV7-9 with TRBJ2-3; tentatively, D is TRBD2 (7 bases). Between the trimmed V and J ends, which lost 3 bases and 5 bases, there was a span of 18 bases. Looked up from germline, CDR1 is SEHNR and CDR2 is FQNEAQ (reference sequence). This CDR3 is built from 16 residues. The CDR3 bases are TGTGCCAGCAGCTTTCGGGCGGGGGCCTCCATAGATACGCAGTATTTT. Residues: CASSFRAGASIDTQYF.

The CDR3: CSVRIWETQYF. CDR3 nucleotide sequence: TGCAGTGTCAGAATCTGGGAGACCCAGTACTTC. V gene TRBV20-1 combines with J gene TRBJ2-5, with D unresolved. The CDR3 length is 11 residues. V shed 7 bases and J shed 5 bases, with 11 bases lying between them. Germline CDR1 DFQATT, CDR2 SNEGSKA (reference sequence).

The rearrangement links TRBV7-2 to TRBJ2-5; 11 bases are a match to TRBD2. CDR1 is SGHTA, CDR2 FQGNSA, per germline. V shed 5 bases and J 4 bases; nucleotides not matched to a gene: 9. The CDR3 runs to 16 residues. The chain's CDR3 is CASSPLRGLAAETQYF. CDR3 bases: TGTGCCAGCAGCCCCCTTCGGGGACTAGCGGCAGAGACCCAGTACTTC.